The entry that follows covers one TCR beta chain sequence. The antigen is unknown. This sample is drawn from a study of post-analysis software for immune sequencing data. Whole-study context: Relapsing-remitting, secondary progressive and progressive-relapsing courses of multiple sclerosis were included. Whole-study findings and limits: F-measure co-clustering was strong for batch-matched samples. In patients, TRBV5-6, TRBV5-1 and TRBV20-1 belonged to four or five TRBV segments found more frequently than in controls. There was significantly lower normalized Chao1 diversity in multiple sclerosis patients than in controls.

The CDR3 is made up of 12 amino acids. V lost 8 bases to trimming and J lost 3 bases, with 10 bases between them. CDR1 and CDR2 from the germline V gene are MNHNY and SVGAGI (reference sequence). Each TCR beta cDNA library carried unique molecular identifiers. Input populations of roughly 0.95 to 10 million T cells gave rise to around 500,000 cDNA molecules. TCRdb fed the PCR reads into MiXCR, producing one record per CDR3 protein. The table records about 680,000 distinct CDR3 sequences, approximately 59% of them present only once. This clonotype was obtained from a girl aged 2 to 9 with multiple sclerosis. V gene TRBV6-6 combines with J gene TRBJ2-5; tentatively, D is TRBD2 (6 bases). Sequenced: blood. This CDR3 is CASGGGEETQYF. Written as DNA, the CDR3 is TGTGCCAGCGGAGGAGGGGAAGAGACCCAGTACTTC.